The text below deals with one T cell receptor beta chain. The target antigen is unknown. The table came from immunoSEQ multiplex PCR; TCRdb's copy has only in-frame clones and leaves some out. The data contain about 45,000 clones, 90% to 95% of them singletons. The source of the sample is a study of graft-versus-host responses after intestinal transplantation. Study context: Anti-thymocyte globulin served as induction for all recipients, who then took tacrolimus and steroids for about three years.

V was shortened by 4 bases and J by 0 bases, with 12 bases between the two germline ends. CDR1 MDHEN and CDR2 SYDVKM come from the germline V gene. The CDR3 length is 16 residues. Study-level findings and limits: Some GvH clones appeared in ileal mucosa or blood before recipient bone marrow. When patients had graft-donor T cell macrochimerism, their allografts held high graft-versus-host to host-versus-graft clonal ratios.

The TCR comes from a human patient who received an intestinal transplant, so some T cells may come from the graft donor. The input for sequencing was PBMCs, taken 524 days after transplant. V gene TRBV28 combines with J gene TRBJ1-4; weak D call: TRBD1 (6 bases). The CDR3 reads CASSWRGDTTNEKLFF. The CDR3 DNA sequence: TGTGCCAGCAGTTGGAGGGGGGATACAACTAATGAAAAACTGTTTTTT.